These T cell receptor beta chains were read from a single sample in a study of CD8+ T cells in alopecia areata. Clones were sequenced by immunoSEQ multiplex PCR, and TCRdb holds only the in-frame ones, with some missing. In the table there are nearly 110,000 clones, 84% of which are singletons. This material consisted of CD8+ T cells sorted from blood, taken at week 24, from a patient treated with tofacitinib. Source of these receptors: a human donor with alopecia areata. The CDR3 runs from the conserved cysteine through the conserved F or W. The order of the fields is clone size, D gene, J gene, V gene, CDR3 DNA, CDR3 protein. D genes are given only for firm matches. The size entry is marked missing in some rows and otherwise reads once, few, many or a size class.

clone size: once
D gene: .
J gene: TRBJ2-5
V gene: TRBV14
CDR3 DNA: TGTGCCAGCAGCTCAGCAGGAGGGTACCAAGAGACCCAGTACTTC
CDR3 protein: CASSSAGGYQETQYF

clone size: few
D gene: .
J gene: TRBJ2-4
V gene: TRBV4-1
CDR3 DNA: TGCGCCAGCAGCCAAGATTCCCCACAGCGGAATAACATTCAGTACTTC
CDR3 protein: CASSQDSPQRNNIQYF

clone size: .
D gene: .
J gene: TRBJ1-1
V gene: TRBV7-2
CDR3 DNA: TGTGCCAGCAGCTTAGACAGGTTGAACACTGAAGCTTTCTTT
CDR3 protein: CASSLDRLNTEAFF

clone size: .
D gene: .
J gene: TRBJ2-1
V gene: TRBV4-3
CDR3 DNA: TGCGCCAGCAGCCGGGCTAGCGCTTGGGCTTCGGGAGACTACTACAATGAGCAGTTCTTC
CDR3 protein: CASSRASAWASGDYYNEQFF

clone size: once
D gene: TRBD1
J gene: TRBJ2-7
V gene: TRBV14
CDR3 DNA: TGTGCCAGCAGCCAAGAGGGGACAGGGAAGAGATACGAGCAGTACTTC
CDR3 protein: CASSQEGTGKRYEQYF

clone size: .
D gene: TRBD1
J gene: TRBJ1-3
V gene: TRBV30
CDR3 DNA: TGTGCCTGGACCAACCAAACCAGGACAGGGGGCTCTGGGAACACCATATATTTT
CDR3 protein: CAWTNQTRTGGSGNTIYF

clone size: .
D gene: TRBD1
J gene: TRBJ2-5
V gene: TRBV27
CDR3 DNA: TGTGCCAGCAGCGATCTAGGGGGCACGGAGACCCAGTACTTC
CDR3 protein: CASSDLGGTETQYF

clone size: .
D gene: .
J gene: TRBJ2-2
V gene: TRBV5-8
CDR3 DNA: TGTGCCAGCAGCTTGTGGCAGGGCGCCGGGGAGCTGTTTTTT
CDR3 protein: CASSLWQGAGELFF

clone size: .
D gene: .
J gene: TRBJ2-2
V gene: TRBV10-3
CDR3 DNA: TGTGCCATCAGTGGGGGGAACACCGGGGAGCTGTTTTTT
CDR3 protein: CAISGGNTGELFF

clone size: .
D gene: TRBD1
J gene: TRBJ2-7
V gene: TRBV29-1
CDR3 DNA: TGCAGCGTTTCGGACAGGGGGGAGTCCTACGAGCAGTACTTC
CDR3 protein: CSVSDRGESYEQYF

clone size: few
D gene: TRBD1
J gene: TRBJ1-4
V gene: TRBV5-1
CDR3 DNA: TGCGCCAGCAGCCCGCGGGGACAGGGCAATGAAAAACTGTTTTTT
CDR3 protein: CASSPRGQGNEKLFF

clone size: .
D gene: .
J gene: TRBJ2-1
V gene: TRBV2
CDR3 DNA: TGTGCCAGCGGTATTGGGGATACCAGTGGGGATGAGCAGTTCTTC
CDR3 protein: CASGIGDTSGDEQFF

clone size: .
D gene: TRBD1
J gene: TRBJ2-7
V gene: TRBV7-9
CDR3 DNA: TGTGCCAGCAGCCTGGACAGGGTCTACTACGAGCAGTACTTC
CDR3 protein: CASSLDRVYYEQYF

clone size: .
D gene: TRBD1
J gene: TRBJ1-2
V gene: TRBV5-4
CDR3 DNA: TGTGCCAGCAGTTCCACGACAGGGATGGTCCTCTATGGCTACACCTTC
CDR3 protein: CASSSTTGMVLYGYTF

clone size: .
D gene: .
J gene: TRBJ1-1
V gene: TRBV6-5
CDR3 DNA: TGTGCCAGCAGCCAACGATCGAACACTGAAGCTTTCTTT
CDR3 protein: CASSQRSNTEAFF

clone size: .
D gene: .
J gene: TRBJ1-5
V gene: TRBV7-2
CDR3 DNA: TGTGCCAGCAGCTCTCACACTAGCAATCAGCCCCAGCATTTT
CDR3 protein: CASSSHTSNQPQHF

clone size: .
D gene: TRBD1
J gene: TRBJ2-7
V gene: TRBV29-1
CDR3 DNA: TGCAGCGCAGGGGTCGGGACAGGGTCAAACGAGCAGTACTTC
CDR3 protein: CSAGVGTGSNEQYF

clone size: .
D gene: TRBD1
J gene: TRBJ1-1
V gene: TRBV6-5
CDR3 DNA: TGTGCCAGCGCTATGAGGGGGCTAGACACTGAAGCTTTCTTT
CDR3 protein: CASAMRGLDTEAFF

clone size: .
D gene: .
J gene: TRBJ1-6
V gene: TRBV7-2
CDR3 DNA: TGTGCCAGCAGCTCGATACAGGGTACTAATTCACCCCTCCACTTT
CDR3 protein: CASSSIQGTNSPLHF

clone size: .
D gene: .
J gene: TRBJ2-7
V gene: TRBV6-5
CDR3 DNA: TGTGCCAGCAGCCACAGGGTTAGCTACGAGCAGTACTTC
CDR3 protein: CASSHRVSYEQYF

clone size: .
D gene: .
J gene: TRBJ2-7
V gene: TRBV7-8
CDR3 DNA: TGTGCCAGCAGCTTAGTGGCAGGGGGGGACGAGCAGTACTTC
CDR3 protein: CASSLVAGGDEQYF

clone size: .
D gene: .
J gene: TRBJ1-5
V gene: TRBV29-1
CDR3 DNA: TGCAGCGTTGTTGGAGGGTTGGGTCAGCCCCAGCATTTT
CDR3 protein: CSVVGGLGQPQHF

clone size: .
D gene: TRBD1
J gene: TRBJ2-7
V gene: TRBV6-1
CDR3 DNA: TGTGCCAGCAGTGTGGGACAGAGGGTATTCTACGAGCAGTACTTC
CDR3 protein: CASSVGQRVFYEQYF

clone size: .
D gene: .
J gene: TRBJ2-4
V gene: TRBV27
CDR3 DNA: TGTGCCAGCAGTTTACTCCCCGTAGCCAAAAACATTCAGTACTTC
CDR3 protein: CASSLLPVAKNIQYF

clone size: .
D gene: .
J gene: TRBJ1-5
V gene: TRBV15
CDR3 DNA: TGTGCCACCAGCAGAGGGTGGAATCAGCCCCAGCATTTT
CDR3 protein: CATSRGWNQPQHF

clone size: .
D gene: .
J gene: TRBJ1-1
V gene: TRBV5-4
CDR3 DNA: TGTGCCAGCAGCGAGGGACGGAACACTGAAGCTTTCTTT
CDR3 protein: CASSEGRNTEAFF

clone size: .
D gene: .
J gene: TRBJ2-1
V gene: TRBV4-3
CDR3 DNA: TGCGCCAGCAGCCAAGATACCCAGGGGCAATACAATGAGCAGTTCTTC
CDR3 protein: CASSQDTQGQYNEQFF

clone size: .
D gene: TRBD2
J gene: TRBJ2-1
V gene: TRBV5-1
CDR3 DNA: TGCGCCAGCAGCTTCGAGCTAGCGGGGGGGCAGAATGAGCAGTTCTTC
CDR3 protein: CASSFELAGGQNEQFF

clone size: .
D gene: .
J gene: TRBJ1-1
V gene: TRBV5-4
CDR3 DNA: TGTGCCAGCAGCTTGGTGGGAGGGGGTACTGAAGCTTTCTTT
CDR3 protein: CASSLVGGGTEAFF

clone size: .
D gene: .
J gene: TRBJ2-5
V gene: TRBV30
CDR3 DNA: TGTGCCTGGACAGGACTTGGAGAAGAGACCCAGTACTTC
CDR3 protein: CAWTGLGEETQYF

clone size: .
D gene: .
J gene: TRBJ1-5
V gene: TRBV7-8
CDR3 DNA: TGTGCCAGCAGCTTAGAAGTAGGGGGGAACAATCAGCCCCAGCATTTT
CDR3 protein: CASSLEVGGNNQPQHF

clone size: .
D gene: .
J gene: TRBJ2-7
V gene: TRBV6-6
CDR3 DNA: TGTGCCAGCAGTCCACCAGCCGAGGGACAGCAGTACTTC
CDR3 protein: CASSPPAEGQQYF

clone size: once
D gene: TRBD2
J gene: TRBJ2-1
V gene: TRBV6-5
CDR3 DNA: TGTGCCAGCGGTACGGGGGGATCCTACAATGAGCAGTTCTTC
CDR3 protein: CASGTGGSYNEQFF

clone size: .
D gene: .
J gene: TRBJ2-7
V gene: TRBV7-6
CDR3 DNA: TGTGCCAGCAGCTCACCCGGGACGGAAGTAAACGAGCAGTACTTC
CDR3 protein: CASSSPGTEVNEQYF

clone size: .
D gene: .
J gene: TRBJ2-1
V gene: TRBV2
CDR3 DNA: TGTGCCAGCCAGACTAGTGGACGCAATGAGCAGTTCTTC
CDR3 protein: CASQTSGRNEQFF

clone size: .
D gene: .
J gene: TRBJ2-5
V gene: TRBV11-3
CDR3 DNA: TGTGCCAGCAGCCCGGGCCATTGGGAGACCCAGTACTTC
CDR3 protein: CASSPGHWETQYF

clone size: .
D gene: .
J gene: TRBJ2-1
V gene: TRBV5-6
CDR3 DNA: TGTGCCAGCAGCTTGTCCCCTAGCAATGAGCAGTTCTTC
CDR3 protein: CASSLSPSNEQFF

clone size: .
D gene: .
J gene: TRBJ2-3
V gene: TRBV7-9
CDR3 DNA: TGTGCCAGCAGCTTACTACAGGCCCTAAGGGATACGCAGTATTTT
CDR3 protein: CASSLLQALRDTQYF

clone size: few
D gene: .
J gene: TRBJ2-1
V gene: TRBV7-2
CDR3 DNA: TGTGCCAGCAGCGTATACCTTAACGGGGGCCCCTACAATGAGCAGTTCTTC
CDR3 protein: CASSVYLNGGPYNEQFF

clone size: .
D gene: TRBD1
J gene: TRBJ2-1
V gene: TRBV5-4
CDR3 DNA: TGTGCCAGCAGCTTAGGCAGGGGGCCAGAATTCTTC
CDR3 protein: CASSLGRGPEFF

clone size: .
D gene: TRBD1
J gene: TRBJ1-6
V gene: TRBV7-9
CDR3 DNA: TGTGCCAGCAGCACGGGACAGGGTGAAAGCTCCTATAATTCACCCCTCCACTTT
CDR3 protein: CASSTGQGESSYNSPLHF

clone size: .
D gene: TRBD1
J gene: TRBJ2-7
V gene: TRBV10-3
CDR3 DNA: TGTGCCATCAGTGAACAGGGACAGGGAACCTACGAGCAGTACTTC
CDR3 protein: CAISEQGQGTYEQYF

clone size: .
D gene: .
J gene: TRBJ2-1
V gene: TRBV2
CDR3 DNA: TGTGCCAGCATCCTGGGGGCGGGGGAATACAATGAGCAGTTCTTC
CDR3 protein: CASILGAGEYNEQFF

clone size: few
D gene: TRBD2
J gene: TRBJ2-3
V gene: TRBV4-1
CDR3 DNA: TGCGCCAGCAGCCAGCATCCGGGACTAGCGCTGGTAGATACGCAGTATTTT
CDR3 protein: CASSQHPGLALVDTQYF

clone size: once
D gene: .
J gene: TRBJ2-7
V gene: TRBV30
CDR3 DNA: TGTGCCTCACAGGGTACTTCCTACGAGCAGTACTTC
CDR3 protein: CASQGTSYEQYF

clone size: few
D gene: .
J gene: TRBJ2-6
V gene: TRBV29-1
CDR3 DNA: TGCAGCGTTGAGGGGGCGCAGACTACTGGGGCCAACGTCCTGACTTTC
CDR3 protein: CSVEGAQTTGANVLTF

clone size: .
D gene: TRBD2
J gene: TRBJ2-1
V gene: TRBV29-1
CDR3 DNA: TGCAGCGTTGTTCGAGCGGGGGGCTATGAGCAGTTCTTC
CDR3 protein: CSVVRAGGYEQFF

clone size: .
D gene: TRBD1
J gene: TRBJ2-7
V gene: TRBV13
CDR3 DNA: TGTGCCAGTGGACAGGGAGGCGAGCAGTACTTC
CDR3 protein: CASGQGGEQYF

clone size: once
D gene: .
J gene: TRBJ2-5
V gene: TRBV2
CDR3 DNA: TGTGCCAGCAGTGAAGCGAGGGAGAACCAAGAGACCCAGTACTTC
CDR3 protein: CASSEARENQETQYF

clone size: .
D gene: .
J gene: TRBJ2-3
V gene: TRBV4-1
CDR3 DNA: TGCGCCAGCAGCCAAGTCGGGGCTGAAGATACGCAGTATTTT
CDR3 protein: CASSQVGAEDTQYF

clone size: .
D gene: .
J gene: TRBJ2-7
V gene: TRBV6-1
CDR3 DNA: TGTGCCAGCAGTGAGGGGATGTGGGGTCCCACCTACGAGCAGTACTTC
CDR3 protein: CASSEGMWGPTYEQYF

clone size: .
D gene: .
J gene: TRBJ2-4
V gene: TRBV23-1
CDR3 DNA: TGCGCCAGCAGTCACCAATGCCGGTTGGAGGGTGGAAAATACATTCAGTACTTC
CDR3 protein: CASSHQCRLEGGKYIQYF

clone size: .
D gene: .
J gene: TRBJ2-7
V gene: TRBV5-1
CDR3 DNA: TGCGCCAGCAGCCTGTACAGGAAAGACTACGAGCAGTACTTC
CDR3 protein: CASSLYRKDYEQYF